This record concerns one T cell receptor (beta chain) sequence. Its antigen remains unidentified. Germline V lookup: CDR1 SGHKS, CDR2 YYEKEE (reference sequence). The CDR3 is 13 residues long. Deletions cut 0 bases from V and 7 bases from J, with 11 bases between. Produced via immunoSEQ multiplex PCR; TCRdb's table is partial and in-frame only. The data contain 75,000 or so clones, approximately 84% of them seen just once; the ten biggest clones take up 25%. The source of the sample is a study of OX40 agonist ivuxolimab in advanced cancers. Study in general: The drug used for patients, ivuxolimab, was an agonistic anti-OX40 (CD134) antibody.

Study findings and constraints: Relatively little clonal expansion, among the lowest observed, appeared in partial responders at 0.1-3.0 mg/kg. Antigens targeted by the expanded peripheral T cells were not determined. Some patients without response likewise showed low normalized clonal expansion.

The V and J genes are TRBV5-5 and TRBJ2-7; no clear D gene. The source was CD4+ or CD8+ T cells sorted from blood, collected in a trial of the OX40 agonist ivuxolimab. This TCR was sampled from an adult with an advanced solid tumor such as melanoma, head and neck, liver or kidney cancer. CDR3 DNA: TGTGCCAGCAGCTTGGGGTTGCCCTTGGAGCAGTACTTC. Translated: CASSLGLPLEQYF.